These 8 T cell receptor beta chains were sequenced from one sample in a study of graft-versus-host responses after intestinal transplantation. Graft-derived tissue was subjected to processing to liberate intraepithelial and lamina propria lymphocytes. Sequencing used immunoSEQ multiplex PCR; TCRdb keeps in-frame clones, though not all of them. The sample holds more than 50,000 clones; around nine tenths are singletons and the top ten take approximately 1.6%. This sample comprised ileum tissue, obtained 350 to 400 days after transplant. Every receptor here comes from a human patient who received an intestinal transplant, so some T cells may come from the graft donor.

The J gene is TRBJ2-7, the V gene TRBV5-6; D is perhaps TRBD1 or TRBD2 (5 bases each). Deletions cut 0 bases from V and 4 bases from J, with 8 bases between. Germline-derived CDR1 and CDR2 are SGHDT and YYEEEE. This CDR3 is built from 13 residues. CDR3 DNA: TGTGCCAGCAGCTTGGTGGGGGAGTACGAGCAGTACTTC. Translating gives CASSLVGEYEQYF.

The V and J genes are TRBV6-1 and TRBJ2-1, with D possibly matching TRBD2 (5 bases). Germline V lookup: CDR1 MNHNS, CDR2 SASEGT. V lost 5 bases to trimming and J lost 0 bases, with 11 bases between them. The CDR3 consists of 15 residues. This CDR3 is CASSSLAVSYNEQFF. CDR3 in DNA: TGTGCCAGCAGTTCCCTAGCTGTCTCCTACAATGAGCAGTTCTTC.

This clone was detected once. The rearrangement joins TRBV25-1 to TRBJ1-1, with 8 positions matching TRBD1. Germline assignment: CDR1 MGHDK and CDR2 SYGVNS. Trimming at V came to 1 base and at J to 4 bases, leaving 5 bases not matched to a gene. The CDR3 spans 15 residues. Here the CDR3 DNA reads TGTGCCAGCAGTGAATTGTCGACAGGGGCCACTGAAGCTTTCTTT. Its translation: CASSELSTGATEAFF.

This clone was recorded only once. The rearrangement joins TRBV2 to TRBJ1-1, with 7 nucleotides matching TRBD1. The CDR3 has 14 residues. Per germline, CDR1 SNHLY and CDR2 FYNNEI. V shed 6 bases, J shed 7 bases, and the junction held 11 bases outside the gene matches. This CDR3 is CASSVGGGGGEAFF. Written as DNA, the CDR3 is TGTGCCAGCAGCGTGGGAGGGGGCGGTGGTGAAGCTTTCTTT.

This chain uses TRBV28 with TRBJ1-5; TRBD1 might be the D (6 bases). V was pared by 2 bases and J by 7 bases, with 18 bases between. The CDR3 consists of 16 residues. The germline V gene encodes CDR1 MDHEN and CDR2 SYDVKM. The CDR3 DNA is TGTGCCAGCAGTTTAATTGAAGGGGGATCCGAACAGCCCCAGCATTTT. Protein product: CASSLIEGGSEQPQHF.

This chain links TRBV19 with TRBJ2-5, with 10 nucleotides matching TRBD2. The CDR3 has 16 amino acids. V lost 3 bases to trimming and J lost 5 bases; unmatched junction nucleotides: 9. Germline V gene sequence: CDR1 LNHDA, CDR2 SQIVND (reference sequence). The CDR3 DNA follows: TGTGCCAGTAGTATTTTCAGCGGGGGGGCCTGGGAGACCCAGTACTTC. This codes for CASSIFSGGAWETQYF.

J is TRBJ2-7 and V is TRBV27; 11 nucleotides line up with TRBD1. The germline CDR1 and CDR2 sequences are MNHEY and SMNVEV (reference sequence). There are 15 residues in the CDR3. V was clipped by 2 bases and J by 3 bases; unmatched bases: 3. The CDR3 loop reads CASSLGGTGGYEQYF. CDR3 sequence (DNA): TGTGCCAGCAGTTTAGGAGGGACAGGGGGCTACGAGCAGTACTTC.

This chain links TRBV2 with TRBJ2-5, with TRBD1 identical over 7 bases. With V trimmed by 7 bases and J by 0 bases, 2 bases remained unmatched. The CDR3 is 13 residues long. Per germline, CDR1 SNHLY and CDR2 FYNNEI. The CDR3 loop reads CASKGQNQETQYF. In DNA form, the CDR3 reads TGTGCCAGCAAGGGACAGAACCAAGAGACCCAGTACTTC.